These 19 T cell receptor beta chains share one sample of origin, sequenced in a study of cytomegalovirus exposure and HLA in healthy donors. PCR amplification relied on 60 Vbeta primers (plus 13 Jbeta primers). Sequencing was performed with immunoSEQ multiplex PCR; in TCRdb, only in-frame clones are kept and a portion is missing. The table records 100,000 to 150,000 clones, about four fifths of them present only once. The material sequenced was PBMCs. Receptors originate from a man aged 30 to 45 in good health and CMV-seronegative.

J is TRBJ2-5 and V is TRBV30; a weak D match, TRBD1 (6 bases). Germline-derived CDR1 and CDR2 are GTSNPN and SVGIG (reference sequence). The CDR3 loop spans 13 amino acids. V lost 3 bases and J 4 bases, leaving 12 bases between the germline ends. This chain's CDR3 is CAWSRDIRETQYF. CDR3 coding DNA: TGTGCCTGGAGCCGGGACATACGAGAGACCCAGTACTTC.

This chain joins TRBV5-1 and TRBJ2-1, with 8 bases matching TRBD1. Germline V gives CDR1 SGHRS, CDR2 YFSETQ. This CDR3 spans 17 amino acids. V shed 4 bases, J shed 0 bases, and the junction held 9 bases outside the gene matches. The CDR3 sequence: CASSPTNRGSSYNEQFF. CDR3 sequence (DNA): TGCGCCAGCAGCCCTACCAACAGGGGGAGCTCCTACAATGAGCAGTTCTTC.

This clone came up once. The rearrangement links TRBV27 to TRBJ1-2; TRBD1 matches 7 bases. Germline-derived CDR1 and CDR2 are MNHEY and SMNVEV (reference sequence). This CDR3 has 17 amino acids. The J segment lost 4 bases and the V segment lost 5 bases, leaving 16 bases of the junction unmatched. DNA of the CDR3: TGTGCCAGCAGTCCTGACAGGGAATGGTGGAACTCCTATGGCTACACCTTC. Residues: CASSPDREWWNSYGYTF.

V gene TRBV7-8 combines with J gene TRBJ2-7, with 9 bases identical to TRBD2. Germline CDR1 is SGHVS and CDR2 is FQNEAQ. The J segment lost 3 bases and the V segment lost 5 bases, leaving 2 bases of the junction unmatched. The CDR3 is 13 amino acids. CDR3: CASSVLAGYEQYF. CDR3 bases: TGTGCCAGCAGCGTACTAGCGGGCTACGAGCAGTACTTC. The variable domain in full, with the rest retrieved from reference TRBV7-8 and TRBJ2-7, is GAGVSQSPRYKVAKRGQDVALRCDPISGHVSLFWYQQALGQGPEFLTYFQNEAQLDKSGLPSDRFFAERPEGSVSTLKIQRTQQEDSAVYLCASSVLAGYEQYFGPGTRLTVT.

The chain uses TRBV28 and TRBJ1-1; D is perhaps TRBD1 (5 bases). Deletions cut 2 bases from V and 0 bases from J, with 10 bases between. The CDR3 has 15 residues. Germline loops: CDR1 MDHEN, CDR2 SYDVKM. CDR3: CASSLGQGMNTEAFF. The CDR3 DNA follows: TGTGCCAGCAGTTTAGGGCAGGGCATGAACACTGAAGCTTTCTTT.

This chain uses TRBV28 with TRBJ2-2, with 7 bases that match TRBD1. This CDR3 region has 17 residues. Unmatched junction bases numbered 16, after V lost 7 bases and J lost 5 bases. Germline CDR1 is MDHEN and CDR2 is SYDVKM. CDR3 sequence reads: CASTSYASGQLTGELFF. In DNA, the CDR3 is TGTGCCAGCACTTCCTATGCGTCGGGACAGTTGACCGGGGAGCTGTTTTTT.

The chain couples TRBV4-3 to TRBJ1-6; no definite D call. Germline CDR1 LGHNA, CDR2 YSLEER. This CDR3 region has 15 residues. Trimming took off 3 bases at V and 7 bases at J, with 13 bases between the two ends. DNA for the CDR3: TGCGCCAGCAGCCAGCAAGCGGTCGCGAATTCACCCCTCCACTTT. The encoded protein is CASSQQAVANSPLHF.

The V call is TRBV28, the J call TRBJ2-1; TRBD1 matches 8 bases. J lost 6 bases, V lost 3 bases, and 4 bases had no gene match. The CDR3 is 14 amino acids. In germline, CDR1 is MDHEN, CDR2 SYDVKM. CDR3 sequence: CASSFRDRTNEQFF. CDR3 in DNA: TGTGCCAGCAGTTTCCGGGACAGGACCAATGAGCAGTTCTTC.

The chain uses TRBV25-1 and TRBJ1-2; D is ambiguous. The CDR3 runs 14 residues. V was clipped by 1 base and J by 5 bases, with 11 bases between them. Germline V CDR1 and CDR2: MGHDK, SYGVNS. CDR3 sequence (DNA): TGTGCCAGCAGTGAATCTCCCAGGAAGTATGGCTACACCTTC. Translation gives CASSESPRKYGYTF.

The V gene is TRBV7-2, the J gene TRBJ2-1; TRBD2 aligns across 8 bases. Germline V lookup: CDR1 SGHTA, CDR2 FQGNSA. The length of the CDR3 is 14 residues. V shed 6 bases, J shed 7 bases, and the junction held 8 bases outside the gene matches. The CDR3 coding sequence is TGTGCCAGCAGTATCATCGGGGGGGCGAATGAGCAGTTCTTC. Amino acids: CASSIIGGANEQFF.

The V gene is TRBV11-2, the J gene TRBJ2-2, with TRBD2 as a possible D gene (6 bases). Trimming stripped 6 bases from V and 4 bases from J, with 12 bases between. The germline CDR1 and CDR2 sequences are SGHAT and FQNNGV. The CDR3 has 14 amino acids. The CDR3 loop is CASRPFGSTGELFF. Here the CDR3 DNA reads TGTGCCAGCAGGCCCTTCGGGAGCACCGGGGAGCTGTTTTTT.

This clone was counted between two and nine times. The chain couples TRBV5-6 to TRBJ1-5; D not resolved. Germline V gene data show CDR1 as SGHDT and CDR2 as YYEEEE. This CDR3 region has 12 residues. V gave up 2 bases and J gave up 4 bases, with 4 bases separating them. The CDR3, as DNA: TGTGCCAGCAGCTTTTCTAATCAGCCCCAGCATTTT. Protein: CASSFSNQPQHF.

The chain is built from TRBV21-1 and TRBJ2-7; TRBD1 reflects the table's D call only, with no check against the DNA. TRBV21-1 is a pseudogene locus. The CDR3 spans 19 residues. DNA for the CDR3: TGTGCCAGCAGCAAACGGATTACGGCAGGGCTTCCGAGCTCCTACGAGCAGTACTTC. Encoded protein: CASSKRITAGLPSSYEQYF.

This clone was observed a single time. This sequence joins TRBV5-1 and TRBJ1-1; no reliable D call. Germline assignment: CDR1 SGHRS and CDR2 YFSETQ. Trimming took 2 bases from V and 4 from J, leaving 24 bases between them. This CDR3 comprises 18 residues. The CDR3 DNA reads TGCGCCAGCAGCTTACCTCAGCAAGATCGAGGGTCGAGCACTGAAGCTTTCTTT. It translates to CASSLPQQDRGSSTEAFF. Full variable domain (missing parts from reference TRBV5-1 and TRBJ1-1): KAGVTQTPRYLIKTRGQQVTLSCSPISGHRSVSWYQQTPGQGLQFLFEYFSETQRNKGNFPGRFSGRQFSNSRSEMNVSTLELGDSALYLCASSLPQQDRGSSTEAFFGQGTRLTVV.

Only a few counts were recorded for this clone. The chain links TRBV5-1 to TRBJ2-7, with D possibly matching TRBD1 (6 bases). Germline CDR1 reads SGHRS; CDR2 reads YFSETQ. Trimming shortened V by 4 bases and J by 6 bases, and 11 bases separated the two germline ends. The CDR3 consists of 12 residues. This chain's CDR3 is CASSVDRFEQYF. The DNA for the CDR3 is TGCGCCAGCAGCGTCGACAGGTTCGAGCAGTACTTC. The full variable domain, completed using reference TRBV5-1 and TRBJ2-7, is KAGVTQTPRYLIKTRGQQVTLSCSPISGHRSVSWYQQTPGQGLQFLFEYFSETQRNKGNFPGRFSGRQFSNSRSEMNVSTLELGDSALYLCASSVDRFEQYFGPGTRLTVT.

The chain carries TRBV5-5 and TRBJ1-1; D gene unclear. The ends were cut back, 1 base at V and 6 bases at J, with 10 bases in the middle. This CDR3 has 13 amino acids. The V gene's germline CDR1 is SGHKS and CDR2 YYEKEE (reference sequence). CDR3 nucleotides: TGTGCCAGCAGCTTGCACACAGCTTCTGAAGCTTTCTTT. This encodes CASSLHTASEAFF. Filled out from reference TRBV5-5 and TRBJ1-1, the complete variable domain reads DAGVTQSPTHLIKTRGQQVTLRCSPISGHKSVSWYQQVLGQGPQFIFQYYEKEERGRGNFPDRFSARQFPNYSSELNVNALLLGDSALYLCASSLHTASEAFFGQGTRLTVV.

The chain carries TRBV4-1 and TRBJ1-1; the D gene is possibly TRBD1 (5 bases). The germline CDR1 and CDR2 sequences are MGHRA and YSYEKL. The CDR3 loop spans 13 amino acids. With 4 bases removed from V and 6 bases from J, the gap between germline ends came to 12 bases. DNA for the CDR3: TGCGCCAGCAGCCTGGGGGGGGTCCCTGAAGCTTTCTTT. This encodes CASSLGGVPEAFF.

The chain has TRBV7-2 and TRBJ2-5; D is uncertain. CDR1 and CDR2 (germline): SGHTA, FQGNSA. CDR3 length: 13 amino acids. V lost 5 bases and J 0 bases, leaving 7 bases between the germline ends. The CDR3 sequence: CASSLQNQETQYF. CDR3 in DNA: TGTGCCAGCAGCCTACAGAACCAAGAGACCCAGTACTTC.

This clone was seen a handful of times. The chain recombines TRBV18 with TRBJ2-3; no clear D. This CDR3 spans 14 amino acids. Trimming took off 2 bases at V and 1 base at J, with 7 bases between the two ends. Germline CDR1 KGHSH, CDR2 LQKENI. The CDR3 DNA sequence: TGTGCCAGCTCACCATTTCCAGGCACAGATACGCAGTATTTT. Residues: CASSPFPGTDTQYF.